This note documents a single T cell receptor (beta chain) sequence. The antigen remains undetermined. Only in-frame clones appear in the TCRdb table, and some are missing; sequencing was by immunoSEQ multiplex PCR. The sample holds 25,000 to 35,000 clones, roughly 86% seen once. CFSE-dim autoproliferating and CFSE-high non-proliferating T cells from unstimulated culture were sequenced separately. Pooled replicate wells came from about 50 million CFSE-labeled PBMCs cultured about seven days without stimulus. Without exogenous stimuli, roughly 0.5 uM CFSE-labeled PBMCs were cultured serum-free. This sample is drawn from a study of memory B cells and T cells in multiple sclerosis. Findings of the study overall: Compartments had unequal clone-set sizes, affecting shared clonotype counts.

The clonotype originates from a human donor with multiple sclerosis. Sequenced: PBMCs from blood kept in culture.

The CDR3 coding sequence is TGTGCCAGTACAGGACCCGGCTACAATGAGCAGTTCTTC. The encoded protein is CASTGPGYNEQFF. V usage is TRBV2 and J usage is TRBJ2-1; a possible D gene is TRBD1 (5 bases). The CDR3 has 13 amino acids. In germline, CDR1 is SNHLY, CDR2 FYNNEI. V was shortened by 9 bases and J by 3 bases, with 12 bases between the two germline ends.